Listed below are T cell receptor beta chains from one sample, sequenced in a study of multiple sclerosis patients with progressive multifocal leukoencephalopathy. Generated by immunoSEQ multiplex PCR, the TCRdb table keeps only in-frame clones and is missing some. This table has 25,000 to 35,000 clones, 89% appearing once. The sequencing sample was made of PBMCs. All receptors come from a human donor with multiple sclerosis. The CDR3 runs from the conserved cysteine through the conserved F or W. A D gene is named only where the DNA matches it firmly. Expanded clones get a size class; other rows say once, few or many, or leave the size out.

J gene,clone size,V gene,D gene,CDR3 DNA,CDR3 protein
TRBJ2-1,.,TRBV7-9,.,TGTGCCAGCAGCCGATTCCAGGGGCGAGAGCAGGACAATGAGCAGTTCTTC,CASSRFQGREQDNEQFF
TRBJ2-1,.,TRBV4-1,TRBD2,TGCGCCAGCAGCCAAGACCCCCAAGCGGGAGGTTACAATGAGCAGTTCTTC,CASSQDPQAGGYNEQFF
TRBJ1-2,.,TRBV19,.,TGTGCCAGTAGTGTACACGGGGACTATGGCTACACCTTC,CASSVHGDYGYTF
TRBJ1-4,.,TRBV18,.,TGTGCCAGCTCACAGGGCTATAATGAAAAACTGTTTTTT,CASSQGYNEKLFF
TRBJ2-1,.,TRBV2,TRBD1,TGTGCCAGCCTCTACGCCGGGACAGGGACCAATGAGCAGTTCTTC,CASLYAGTGTNEQFF
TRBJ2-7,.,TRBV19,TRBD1,TGTGCCAGTAGCGCCGGGACAGGGGGCTCCTACGAGCAGTACTTC,CASSAGTGGSYEQYF
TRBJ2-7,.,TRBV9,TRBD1,TGTGCCAGCAGCCTCCGGGACAGAAGCTACGAGCAGTACTTC,CASSLRDRSYEQYF
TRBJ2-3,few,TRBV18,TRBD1,TGTGCCAGCTCACCCGTAGGGACAGGCGGCACAGATACGCAGTATTTT,CASSPVGTGGTDTQYF
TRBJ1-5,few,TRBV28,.,TGTGCCAGCAGTTCACCCACCAATCAGCCCCAGCATTTT,CASSSPTNQPQHF
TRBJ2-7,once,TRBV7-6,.,TGTGCCAGCAGCCAAACCACTAGGGACGAGCAGTACTTC,CASSQTTRDEQYF
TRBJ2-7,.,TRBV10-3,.,TGTGCCATCAGTGATGAGTTTGCGCGGAGCGGGCGTCCGGACGAGCAGTACTTC,CAISDEFARSGRPDEQYF
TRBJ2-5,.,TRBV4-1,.,TGCGCCAGCAGCCAAGGGTCTAGTTCAGAGACCCAGTACTTC,CASSQGSSSETQYF
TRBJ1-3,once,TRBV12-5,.,TGTGCTAGTGGTTCCCCTCGGGGTTCTGGAAACACCATATATTTT,CASGSPRGSGNTIYF
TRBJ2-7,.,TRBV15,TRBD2,TGTGCCACCAGCAGTTTCTTGGGACTAGCGGGGCTCTCCTACGAGCAGTACTTC,CATSSFLGLAGLSYEQYF
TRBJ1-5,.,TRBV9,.,TGTGCCAGCAGCGTAGACGCTGGACTTCAGCCCCAGCATTTT,CASSVDAGLQPQHF
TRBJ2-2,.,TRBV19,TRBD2,TGTGCCAGTAGTCCCGAACCTGGACTAGCTGTGTTGTTTTTT,CASSPEPGLAVLFF
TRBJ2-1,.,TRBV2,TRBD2,TGTGCCAGCAGTGAAGTGACGGTAGCGGGAGCCGCTGAGCAGTTCTTC,CASSEVTVAGAAEQFF
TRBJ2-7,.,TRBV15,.,TGTGCCACCAGCAGAGATCGGGCTGCCCTCTACTTC,CATSRDRAALYF
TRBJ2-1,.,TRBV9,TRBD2,TGTGCCAGCAGCGCCTCGACCCGGACTAGCGGCCGCAATGAGCAGTTCTTC,CASSASTRTSGRNEQFF
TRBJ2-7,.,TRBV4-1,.,TGCGCCAGCAGCCAAGTTTGGAAAGAGCTCTACGAGCAGTACTTC,CASSQVWKELYEQYF
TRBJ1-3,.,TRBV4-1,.,TGCGCCAGCAGCCCTCTGGGCCGAGGTACGGGGAAAAACACCATATATTTT,CASSPLGRGTGKNTIYF
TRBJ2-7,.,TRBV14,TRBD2,TGTGCCAGCAGCCATCCGTATTCCGGGACTAGCGGGAGGGCCTCACGGGAGCAGTACTTC,CASSHPYSGTSGRASREQYF
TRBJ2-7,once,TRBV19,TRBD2,TGTGCCAGTAGTATGAACAGCGGGAGGTACGAGCAGTACTTC,CASSMNSGRYEQYF
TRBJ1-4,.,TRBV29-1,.,TGCAGCGTTGGCCGGGAAAAACTGTTTTTT,CSVGREKLFF
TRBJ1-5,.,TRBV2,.,TGTGCCAGCAGTGCCACAGGGAGCGGACAGCCCCAGCATTTT,CASSATGSGQPQHF
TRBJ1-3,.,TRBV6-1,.,TGTGCCAGCAGCCACAGGGAAGGAAACACCATATATTTT,CASSHREGNTIYF
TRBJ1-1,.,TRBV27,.,TGTGCCAGCAGTCGGGTGAGGGGGGGAGGACGGAACACTGAAGCTTTCTTT,CASSRVRGGGRNTEAFF
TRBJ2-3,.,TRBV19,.,TGTGCCAGTAGTATCCCTGGGGCCAGTTGGGGCCATACGCAGTATTTT,CASSIPGASWGHTQYF
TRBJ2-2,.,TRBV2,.,TGTGCCAGCAAAGGGATCGGGGCCACCGGGGAGCTGTTTTTT,CASKGIGATGELFF
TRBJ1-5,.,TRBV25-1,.,TGTGCCAGCAGGGGCGCGGGGCCGCCCCAGCATTTT,CASRGAGPPQHF
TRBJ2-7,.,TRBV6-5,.,TGTGCCAGCACTGTATCCCGACAGTCCTACGAGCAGTACTTC,CASTVSRQSYEQYF
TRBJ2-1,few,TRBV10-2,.,TGCGCTACAAACGATATTTCCTACAATGAGCAGTTCTTC,CATNDISYNEQFF
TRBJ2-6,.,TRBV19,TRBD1,TGTGCCAGTAGTCCTACGGGGGACAGGGGGCTGGCTGGGGCCAACGTCCTGACTTTC,CASSPTGDRGLAGANVLTF
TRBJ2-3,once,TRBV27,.,TGTGCGCGCGGGAACGAATTTTGGGGAGATACGCAGTATTTT,CARGNEFWGDTQYF
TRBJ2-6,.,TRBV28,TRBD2,TGTGCCAGCAGTTCCGGGACTAAGATTCCTGGGGCCAACGTCCTGACTTTC,CASSSGTKIPGANVLTF
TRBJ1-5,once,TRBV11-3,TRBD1,TGTGCCAGCAGCCCCCGACAGGGAGGCAATCAGCCCCAGCATTTT,CASSPRQGGNQPQHF
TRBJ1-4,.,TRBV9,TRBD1,TGTGCCAGCAGCGTTGAGGGACAGGCTAATGAAAAACTGTTTTTT,CASSVEGQANEKLFF
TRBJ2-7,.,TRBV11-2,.,TGTGCCAGCAGCTGGACTACTCCCTACGAGCAGTACTTC,CASSWTTPYEQYF
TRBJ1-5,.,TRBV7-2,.,TGTGCCAGCAGCCCTGGGGGGGGAGACAATCAGCCCCAGCATTTT,CASSPGGGDNQPQHF
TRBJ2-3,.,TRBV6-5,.,TGTGCCAGCAGTGAGATACAGGGGGGGAATACGCAGTATTTT,CASSEIQGGNTQYF
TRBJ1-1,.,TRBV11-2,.,TGTGCCAGCAGCTTCGGGGCGGACACTGAAGCTTTCTTT,CASSFGADTEAFF
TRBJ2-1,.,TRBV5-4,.,TGTGCCAGCAGCTTGGCCAGGAATGAGCAGTTCTTC,CASSLARNEQFF
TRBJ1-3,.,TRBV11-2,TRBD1,TGTGCCAGCAGCGGGGGACAGGAGCCCTCTGGAAACACCATATATTTT,CASSGGQEPSGNTIYF
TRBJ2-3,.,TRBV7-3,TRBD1,TGTGCCAGCAGCTTTAGGGGACAGAGCACAGATACGCAGTATTTT,CASSFRGQSTDTQYF